Each of the 29 T cell receptor beta chains below was sequenced from the same sample in a study of T cells in Graves' hyperthyroidism and ophthalmopathy. RNA transcripts yielded amplified TCR beta CDR3 regions. With the HTBI primer set, the TCR CDR3 went through a first round of RT-PCR. TCRdb independently ran MiXCR on the multiplex PCR reads; one entry per CDR3 protein. The sample has 730,000 or so distinct CDR3 sequences, around a sixth seen once; the top ten hold roughly 17%. Sequences were obtained from blood. Receptors were obtained from a woman aged 45-59 years with Graves' hyperthyroidism that later progressed to Graves' ophthalmopathy.

As concerns this clonotype: A read error may produce the germline difference seen at one junction end. The CDR3 bases are TGTGCCAGCAGCTTCCCGACGCAAACTGAAACTTTCTTT. Translated, it gives CASSFPTQTETFF. The V and J genes are TRBV11-1 and TRBJ1-1; the D is unclear. The germline gives CDR1 SGHAT, CDR2 FQDESV (reference sequence). The CDR3 totals 13 residues.

The chain recombines TRBV19 with TRBJ2-7; TRBD1 aligns across 7 bases. CDR3 length equals 12 residues. The junction had 6 bases not matched to a gene; V was cut back by 5 bases and J by 8 bases. The germline V gene encodes CDR1 LNHDA and CDR2 SQIVND (reference sequence). CDR3 amino acids: CASSPIQGKQYF. CDR3 DNA sequence: TGTGCCAGTAGTCCAATACAGGGGAAGCAGTACTTC.

This chain uses TRBV25-1 with TRBJ2-7, with D perhaps given as TRBD1 or TRBD2 (6 bases each). The CDR3 is 16 residues long. Trimming took off 3 bases at V and 4 bases at J, with 19 bases between the two ends. From germline, CDR1 is MGHDK and CDR2 SYGVNS. This CDR3 is CASSDARGWRVYEQYF. The DNA for the CDR3 is TGTGCCAGCAGTGACGCGAGGGGGTGGAGGGTGTACGAGCAGTACTTC.

This clonotype was detected ten times or more. This chain links TRBV7-3 with TRBJ2-2; D remains unclear. Germline-derived CDR1 and CDR2 are SGHTA and FQGTGA. The CDR3 is 14 amino acids. V lost 0 bases and J lost 5, with 7 bases in between. The CDR3 DNA sequence: TGTGCCAGCAGCTTAACGATGGGAACCGGGGAGCTGTTTTTT. Its translation is CASSLTMGTGELFF.

The rearrangement joins TRBV6-1 to TRBJ1-2; no definite D call. The CDR3 is 14 amino acids. The V and J ends lost 6 bases and 2 bases respectively, with 13 bases between them. Looked up from germline, CDR1 is MNHNS and CDR2 is SASEGT. The CDR3 nucleotides are TGTGCCAGCAGCCCCGGGTCCTGGAACTATGGCTACACCTTC. Translation gives CASSPGSWNYGYTF.

This clonotype was counted ten times or more. This chain uses TRBV7-8 with TRBJ2-1; D ambiguous. This CDR3 is built from 16 residues. Germline V lookup: CDR1 SGHVS, CDR2 FQNEAQ. Trimming removed 4 bases at V and 2 bases at J, with 15 bases between. CDR3 sequence: CASSSSPRAPYNEQFF. Here the CDR3 DNA reads TGTGCCAGCAGCTCATCTCCTAGGGCACCCTACAATGAGCAGTTCTTC.

This clonotype has a count of ten or more. The chain employs TRBV9 and TRBJ2-3; TRBD2 is a possible D gene (6 bases). This CDR3 region has 15 residues. Germline V gene sequence: CDR1 SGDLS, CDR2 YYNGEE. V dropped 4 bases and J dropped 1 base, with 13 bases sitting between them. This CDR3 is CASSPRGLGTDTQYF. The CDR3 nucleotides read TGTGCCAGCAGCCCGCGGGGACTCGGCACAGATACGCAGTATTTT. Together with reference TRBV9 and TRBJ2-3, the CDR3 gives the full variable domain: DSGVTQTPKHLITATGQRVTLRCSPRSGDLSVYWYQQSLDQGLQFLIQYYNGEERAKGNILERFSAQQFPDLHSELNLSSLELGDSALYFCASSPRGLGTDTQYFGPGTRLTVL.

The rearrangement uses TRBV13 and TRBJ2-3; maybe TRBD1 (5 bases). There are 16 residues in the CDR3. Germline V gene data show CDR1 as PRHDT and CDR2 as FYEKMQ (reference sequence). V dropped 2 bases and J dropped 0 bases, with 12 bases sitting between them. DNA of the CDR3: TGTGCCAGCAGCTTAAGCGAGACAGACAGCACAGATACGCAGTATTTT. Encoded protein: CASSLSETDSTDTQYF.

In its sample, this clonotype was seen a few times. This may be a read error, as it is one base from a much larger clone. The genes are TRBV20-1 and TRBJ1-2; TRBD1 matches at 7 bases. After removal of 6 bases from V and 4 bases from J, the junction contained 8 bases not matched to a gene. This CDR3 has 13 amino acids. Germline assignment: CDR1 DFQATT and CDR2 SNEGSKA (reference sequence). The CDR3 region is CSAQAGGFYGYTF. Here the CDR3 DNA reads TGCAGTGCCCAGGCAGGGGGATTCTATGGCTACACCTTC.

A few counts support this clonotype. The V gene is TRBV7-8, the J gene TRBJ1-5; no definite D call. The CDR3 has 17 amino acids. Germline-derived CDR1 and CDR2 are SGHVS and FQNEAQ. V was pared by 5 bases and J by 0 bases, with 17 bases between. DNA of the CDR3: TGTGCCAGCAGCCGGCGACATATGGGTTATAGCAATCAGCCCCAGCATTTT. Translated: CASSRRHMGYSNQPQHF.

A few counts support this clonotype. This chain connects TRBV7-9 to TRBJ1-1; tentatively, D is TRBD1 (6 bases). Trimming took off 4 bases at V and 0 bases at J, with 12 bases between the two ends. The germline V gene has CDR1 SEHNR and CDR2 FQNEAQ (reference sequence). This CDR3 is 15 amino acids long. The CDR3 protein is CASSSKGGLNTEAFF. CDR3 nucleotides: TGTGCCAGCAGCTCGAAGGGGGGATTGAACACTGAAGCTTTCTTT.

J is TRBJ1-6 and V is TRBV6-1; D unclear. The CDR3 sequence is 13 residues long. CDR1 and CDR2 (germline): MNHNS, SASEGT. V dropped 6 bases and J dropped 6 bases, with 9 bases sitting between them. In DNA form, the CDR3 reads TGTGCCAGCAGCCGGGCCATTAATTCACCCCTCCACTTT. It codes for CASSRAINSPLHF.

In this sample, this clonotype turned up many times. The chain joins TRBV12-3 or TRBV12-4 to TRBJ2-7; maybe TRBD1 (5 bases). The V gene lost 1 base and the J gene lost 2 bases, with 12 bases spanning the gap. The CDR3 covers 15 residues. CDR3 DNA sequence: TGTGCCAGCAGTTTAGGTAACAGGCTTACCTACGAGCAGTACTTC. Its translation: CASSLGNRLTYEQYF.

This clonotype has just a few counts. The chain is built from TRBV7-9 and TRBJ2-1; maybe TRBD2 (6 bases). V was shortened by 2 bases and J by 7 bases, with 12 bases between the two germline ends. The CDR3 is 14 amino acids. Germline CDR1 and CDR2: SEHNR and FQNEAQ (reference sequence). The CDR3, as DNA: TGTGCCAGCAGCTTACGGGCGGGACGTAATGAGCAGTTCTTC. It codes for CASSLRAGRNEQFF.

This chain connects TRBV11-2 to TRBJ2-5; the match to TRBD1 covers 7 bases. The junction had 10 bases not matched to a gene; V was cut back by 5 bases and J by 4 bases. The CDR3 has 15 residues. CDR1 and CDR2 from the germline V gene are SGHAT and FQNNGV. For the CDR3, the DNA is TGTGCCAGCAGCCGTGGGGACAGACCCCCAGAGACCCAGTACTTC. Translated, it gives CASSRGDRPPETQYF.

This clonotype has only a few counts. This rearrangement joins TRBV14 to TRBJ2-1, with D perhaps matching TRBD2 (5 bases). The CDR3 runs 14 residues. CDR1 is SGHDN and CDR2 is FVKESK in the germline V gene. Trimming took 0 bases from V and 14 from J, leaving 17 bases between them. CDR3 coding DNA: TGTGCCAGCAGCCAAGAGGTGAGGAGCGGTATGAAGTTCTTC. As protein: CASSQEVRSGMKFF.

This clonotype came up many times. The rearrangement links TRBV7-6 to TRBJ2-5, with no clear D. The CDR3 length is 15 residues. Looked up from germline, CDR1 is SGHVS and CDR2 is FNYEAQ. Trimming shortened V by 0 bases and J by 2 bases, and 10 bases separated the two germline ends. The CDR3 loop is CASSLAVTPQETQYF. CDR3 DNA: TGTGCCAGCAGCTTAGCCGTGACACCACAAGAGACCCAGTACTTC.

This clonotype was observed many times. The gene calls are TRBV20-1 and TRBJ1-2; possible D gene TRBD1, 6 bases. Deletions cut 7 bases from V and 2 bases from J, with 14 bases between. Germline V gene data show CDR1 as DFQATT and CDR2 as SNEGSKA (reference sequence). The CDR3 loop spans 13 amino acids. The CDR3, as DNA: TGCAGTGTTTGGACAGACGAAAACTATGGCTACACCTTC. Translation gives CSVWTDENYGYTF.

V gene TRBV7-6 combines with J gene TRBJ2-1; 12 nucleotides line up with TRBD2. V shed 4 bases and J 6 bases; nucleotides not matched to a gene: 7. This CDR3 comprises 16 residues. Germline V CDR1 and CDR2: SGHVS, FNYEAQ. The CDR3 here is CASSSRLAGEINEQFF. As DNA, the CDR3 is TGTGCCAGCAGCTCAAGACTAGCGGGGGAGATCAATGAGCAGTTCTTC.

This clonotype was observed many times. The chain links TRBV7-8 to TRBJ1-1, with 9 bases that match TRBD1. From germline, CDR1 is SGHVS and CDR2 FQNEAQ. This CDR3 contains 14 residues. J gave up 5 bases and V 8 bases, and 9 bases lay outside the gene matches. The CDR3: CASGEQGARTEAFF. The CDR3 coding sequence is TGTGCCAGCGGCGAACAGGGGGCGCGAACTGAAGCTTTCTTT. Using reference TRBV7-8 and TRBJ1-1 for the parts outside the CDR3, the full variable domain is GAGVSQSPRYKVAKRGQDVALRCDPISGHVSLFWYQQALGQGPEFLTYFQNEAQLDKSGLPSDRFFAERPEGSVSTLKIQRTQQEDSAVYLCASGEQGARTEAFFGQGTRLTVV.

This clonotype was counted many times. The CDR3 sequence: CASSQGAVGTEAFF. The CDR3 nucleotides read TGCGCCAGCAGCCAGGGGGCTGTCGGCACTGAAGCTTTCTTT. V and J are TRBV5-1 and TRBJ1-1; 8 positions agree with TRBD1. J gave up 4 bases and V 4 bases, and 6 bases lay outside the gene matches. The CDR3 loop spans 14 amino acids. CDR1 SGHRS and CDR2 YFSETQ come from the germline V gene.

V is TRBV11-2 and J is TRBJ2-1, with D perhaps TRBD2 (6 bases). The CDR3 is 16 amino acids. Germline V lookup: CDR1 SGHAT, CDR2 FQNNGV. The V end lost 1 base, the J end lost 3 bases, and 13 bases lay between the germline ends. The CDR3 region is CASSLGLGTFYNEQFF. CDR3 coding DNA: TGTGCCAGCAGCTTAGGGCTCGGGACTTTCTACAATGAGCAGTTCTTC.

This chain connects TRBV28 to TRBJ1-3, with 8 bases that match TRBD1. In germline, CDR1 is MDHEN, CDR2 SYDVKM. There are 15 residues in the CDR3. The V gene end was trimmed by 5 bases and the J gene end by 7 bases; junction bases not matched to a gene: 10. The CDR3 DNA sequence: TGTGCCAGCAGTCCCGGACAGGGAGATCTCAACACCATATATTTT. As protein: CASSPGQGDLNTIYF. The entire variable domain, with the rest obtained from reference TRBV28 and TRBJ1-3, is as follows: DVKVTQSSRYLVKRTGEKVFLECVQDMDHENMFWYRQDPGLGLRLIYFSYDVKMKEKGDIPEGYSVSREKKERFSLILESASTNQTSMYLCASSPGQGDLNTIYFGEGSWLTVV.

This clonotype was observed a handful of times. V is TRBV6-1 and J is TRBJ1-3; unclear D gene. CDR1 and CDR2 from the germline V gene are MNHNS and SASEGT. The V and J ends lost 8 bases and 0 bases respectively, with 8 bases between them. The CDR3 is made up of 13 amino acids. CDR3 bases: TGTGCCAGCGGGTTACGCTCTGGAAACACCATATATTTT. This codes for CASGLRSGNTIYF.

This chain links TRBV11-1 with TRBJ1-3; D is possibly TRBD1 (5 bases). V dropped 3 bases and J dropped 3 bases, with 9 bases sitting between them. The CDR3 is 14 amino acids. Per germline, CDR1 SGHAT and CDR2 FQDESV (reference sequence). CDR3 coding DNA: TGTGCCAGCAGCTTCGGGACGGATGGAAACACCATATATTTT. This translates into CASSFGTDGNTIYF.

V and J are TRBV7-2 and TRBJ2-3; 9 bases fit TRBD2. J gave up 1 base and V 2 bases, and 7 bases lay outside the gene matches. This CDR3 is built from 17 residues. The germline V gene has CDR1 SGHTA and CDR2 FQGNSA. CDR3 sequence (DNA): TGTGCCAGCAGCTTAAATCAAGGCGGGGGGGGCACAGATACGCAGTATTTT. Protein product: CASSLNQGGGGTDTQYF.

CDR3 region: CASSDLLTGEKFF. The CDR3 nucleotides are TGTGCCAGCAGTGACTTACTGACTGGGGAAAAGTTCTTC. V gene TRBV6-1 combines with J gene TRBJ2-1; D is undetermined. This CDR3 region has 13 residues. Per the germline V gene, CDR1 is MNHNS and CDR2 is SASEGT. The V end lost 3 bases, the J end lost 14 bases, and 17 bases lay between the germline ends.

This clonotype appeared many times. V and J are TRBV20-1 and TRBJ2-7, with a tentative D call TRBD2 (6 bases). The germline gives CDR1 DFQATT, CDR2 SNEGSKA (reference sequence). V gave up 6 bases and J gave up 3 bases, with 21 bases separating them. CDR3 length: 15 residues. CDR3 DNA: TGCAGTGCACTTCTTGGGGTAGCGCGGGACTACGAGCAGTACTTC. Protein product: CSALLGVARDYEQYF.

The gene calls are TRBV20-1 and TRBJ2-5; a possible D gene is TRBD1 (6 bases). V lost 2 bases, J lost 9 bases, and 7 bases lay in between. Germline V gene data show CDR1 as DFQATT and CDR2 as SNEGSKA (reference sequence). The CDR3 is 10 amino acids. The CDR3 DNA reads as TGCAGTGCTAGATCAGGGGCCCAGTACTTC. Translating it yields CSARSGAQYF.